This TCR beta chain was documented in a study of blood T cell repertoires in COVID-19. The overall study: Sites in the United States, Italy and Spain provided acute and convalescent COVID-19 samples. T cells, B-cell-depleted T cells, or PBMCs supplied cDNA or gDNA.

In the authors' workflow: Amplification of reference gene primers was used by the study to estimate nucleated cell counts. Assay: immunoSEQ multiplex PCR; the TCRdb copy retains only in-frame clones and omits some. The V and J calls and clone size were taken over from that table, and D and trimming were inferred from the DNA. The data hold fewer than 200,000 clones, with approximately 87% observed a single time. The source is a woman between 18 and 29 years old who had recovered from COVID-19. The sequencing input was peripheral blood.

The CDR3 DNA sequence: TGTGCCAGCACTCGACAGGGGAGCTCCTATAATTCACCCCTCCACTTT. Amino acid sequence: CASTRQGSSYNSPLHF. The genes are TRBV27 and TRBJ1-6; TRBD1 agrees at 8 bases. CDR1 MNHEY and CDR2 SMNVEV come from the germline V gene (reference sequence). CDR3 size: 16 residues. Unmatched junction bases numbered 5, after V lost 7 bases and J lost 0 bases.